This passage covers 20 T cell receptor beta chains from one sample sequenced in a study of regulatory T cells in long-lasting Graves disease. Relying on iRepertoire HTBI primers and Arm-PCR of CDR3 regions, the team built TCR beta libraries. TCRdb re-derived calls from the multiplex PCR reads in MiXCR, one entry per CDR3 protein. The sample records 400,000 to 500,000 distinct CDR3 sequences, around 20% being singletons. Time point described: persistent/refractory GD, antithyroid drugs over 5 years with positive TRAb. With RNA extracted from PBMCs as input, the TCR library was made. Sequencing was performed on peripheral blood mononuclear cells (PBMCs), taken when the disease was refractory, from a patient treated with antithyroid drugs. The receptor set was obtained from a female donor with Graves disease.

The chain carries TRBV7-9 and TRBJ2-3, with D possibly matching TRBD1 (5 bases). Looked up from germline, CDR1 is SEHNR and CDR2 is FQNEAQ (reference sequence). The V end lost 8 bases, the J end lost 1 base, and 7 bases lay between the germline ends. CDR3 length: 12 amino acids. The DNA for the CDR3 is TGTGCCAGCCAGGGCGGCACAGATACGCAGTATTTT. Protein sequence: CASQGGTDTQYF.

This clonotype was counted ten times or more. The CDR3 DNA reads as TGTGCCAGCAGCTTAGTAACGACAGGTCTGGAGACCCAGTACTTC. Protein sequence: CASSLVTTGLETQYF. The chain carries TRBV7-9 and TRBJ2-5; TRBD1 might be the D (6 bases). This CDR3 region has 15 residues. V was clipped by 1 base and J by 5 bases, with 14 bases between them. Germline-derived CDR1 and CDR2 are SEHNR and FQNEAQ (reference sequence).

This clonotype was counted a few times. V and J are TRBV27 and TRBJ1-4; no reliable D call. The germline gives CDR1 MNHEY, CDR2 SMNVEV (reference sequence). V was shortened by 6 bases and J by 2 bases, with 10 bases between the two germline ends. CDR3 length: 14 amino acids. CDR3 amino acids: CASRGPGTNEKLFF. CDR3 in DNA: TGTGCCAGCAGAGGTCCGGGTACTAATGAAAAACTGTTTTTT.

This clonotype was seen ten or more times. The chain couples TRBV6-1 to TRBJ2-7; no clear D gene. This CDR3 region has 13 residues. V was cut by 8 bases and J by 2 bases, with 13 bases left in between. Looked up from germline, CDR1 is MNHNS and CDR2 is SASEGT. The CDR3 DNA follows: TGTGCCAGCGAAGTTTATCGGGCCTACGAGCAGTACTTC. This gives the protein CASEVYRAYEQYF.

The V and J genes are TRBV2 and TRBJ1-1; TRBD1 agrees at 8 bases. Germline V gene lookup returns CDR1 SNHLY and CDR2 FYNNEI. The J segment lost 2 bases and the V segment lost 6 bases, leaving 17 bases of the junction unmatched. This CDR3 spans 18 amino acids. The CDR3 nucleotides read TGTGCCAGCAGCTTTTACCCACTCCAGGGGGCGGCTAACACTGAAGCTTTCTTT. Encoded protein: CASSFYPLQGAANTEAFF.

The rearrangement links TRBV19 to TRBJ2-5; D uncertain. The CDR3 is made up of 13 amino acids. V was trimmed by 0 bases and J by 7 bases, leaving 9 bases between them. Germline CDR1 and CDR2: LNHDA and SQIVND (reference sequence). The CDR3 DNA is TGTGCCAGTAGTATAGAAAGGTTCGGGACCCAGTACTTC. Translated, it gives CASSIERFGTQYF. The whole variable domain, remainder taken from reference TRBV19 and TRBJ2-5, is DGGITQSPKYLFRKEGQNVTLSCEQNLNHDAMYWYRQDPGQGLRLIYYSQIVNDFQKGDIAEGYSVSREKKESFPLTVTSAQKNPTAFYLCASSIERFGTQYFGPGTRLLVL.

This clonotype was detected many times. The chain joins TRBV6-1 to TRBJ2-7; TRBD2 might be the D (6 bases). The germline V and J ends were trimmed by 8 bases and 1 base, with 9 bases remaining between them. Per germline, CDR1 MNHNS and CDR2 SASEGT. The CDR3 contains 12 residues. CDR3 protein: CASRDLSYEQYF. CDR3 DNA sequence: TGTGCCAGCCGGGACTTATCCTACGAGCAGTACTTC.

This clonotype showed up just a few times. The chain carries TRBV6-9 and TRBJ2-2, with TRBD2 matching 7 bases. V trimming: 4 bases; J trimming: 8 bases; junction bases outside the gene matches: 13. This CDR3 comprises 16 residues. Germline CDR1 reads MNHGY; CDR2 reads SVAAGI. The CDR3 DNA reads TGTGCCAGCAGTTCATTGACTAGCTCGGTCGTGGGGGAGCTGTTTTTT. It translates to CASSSLTSSVVGELFF.

Many counts were recorded for this clonotype. The chain uses TRBV27 and TRBJ1-5; D is possibly TRBD1 (6 bases). CDR1 and CDR2 from the germline V gene are MNHEY and SMNVEV (reference sequence). V was cut by 6 bases and J by 4 bases, with 19 bases left in between. CDR3 length: 16 residues. CDR3 DNA sequence: TGTGCCAGCAGCCCGTCGTGGGGACACGGTAATCAGCCCCAGCATTTT. It specifies CASSPSWGHGNQPQHF.

This clonotype came up many times. DNA of the CDR3: TGTGCCAGCAGTTTAACGGGAGGGATTACCTACGAGCAGTACTTC. Its translation: CASSLTGGITYEQYF. This sequence joins TRBV27 and TRBJ2-7; 8 bases align to TRBD2. V dropped 2 bases and J dropped 2; count of bases not matched to a gene: 5. From germline, CDR1 is MNHEY and CDR2 SMNVEV (reference sequence). The CDR3 runs to 15 residues.

This clonotype has a count of ten or more. Here the CDR3 reads CSAAPPQLGAFF. The CDR3 DNA reads as TGCAGTGCAGCCCCACCACAACTCGGAGCTTTCTTT. The chain joins TRBV20-1 to TRBJ1-1; no firm D call. There are 12 residues in the CDR3. The germline V gene has CDR1 DFQATT and CDR2 SNEGSKA (reference sequence). Between the trimmed V and J ends, which lost 6 bases and 10 bases, there was a span of 18 bases.

This clonotype occurred many times. The chain has TRBV15 and TRBJ2-4; D uncertain. The ends were cut back, 0 bases at V and 0 bases at J, with 15 bases in the middle. Germline V gene data show CDR1 as LNHNV and CDR2 as YYDKDF (reference sequence). The CDR3 has 18 residues. The CDR3 reads CATSREKGAELAKNIQYF. CDR3 coding DNA: TGTGCCACCAGCAGAGAGAAAGGAGCTGAACTAGCCAAAAACATTCAGTACTTC.

Comments on this clonotype: Possible read error: a much larger clone is one base away. CDR3 residues: CASSLPDRSLSYEQYF. As DNA, the CDR3 is TGTGCCAGCAGTTTACCCGATCGGTCCCTCTCCTACGAGCAGTACTTC. The genes are TRBV28 and TRBJ2-7; the D is unclear. The V gene lost 2 bases and the J gene lost 0 bases, with 14 bases spanning the gap. From germline, CDR1 is MDHEN and CDR2 SYDVKM. CDR3 length: 16 residues.

The chain employs TRBV4-1 and TRBJ1-2; possible D gene TRBD1, 5 bases. Trimming took 4 bases from V and 3 from J, leaving 21 bases between them. Germline CDR1 is MGHRA and CDR2 is YSYEKL. The CDR3 loop spans 17 amino acids. CDR3 amino acids: CASSLAGGTLRDYGYTF. CDR3 bases: TGCGCCAGCAGCCTAGCTGGGGGGACCCTCCGGGACTATGGCTACACCTTC.

A few counts support this clonotype. The rearrangement uses TRBV3-1 and TRBJ2-7, with D perhaps matching TRBD1 (5 bases). V shed 2 bases and J shed 2 bases, with 7 bases lying between them. Germline CDR1 and CDR2: LGHDT and YNNKEL (reference sequence). The CDR3 length is 13 residues. The CDR3 loop reads CASSQFRAYEQYF. The DNA for the CDR3 is TGTGCCAGCAGCCAATTCAGGGCCTACGAGCAGTACTTC.

Ten or more counts support this clonotype. CDR3 DNA: TGCAGCGTCTTTGCAGACTCCTACGAGCAGTACTTC. It is translated as CSVFADSYEQYF. V gene TRBV29-1 combines with J gene TRBJ2-7; D gene uncertain. Looked up from germline, CDR1 is SQVTM and CDR2 is ANQGSEA. CDR3 length: 12 residues. Trimming shortened V by 6 bases and J by 0 bases, and 9 bases separated the two germline ends.

For this clonotype: A much more abundant neighbour one base away suggests this may be a read error. Written as DNA, the CDR3 is TGTGCCAGCAGTTATCAGGGCAATCAGCCCCAGCATTTT. It encodes CASSYQGNQPQHF. This rearrangement joins TRBV6-5 to TRBJ1-5; D not certain. CDR1 MNHEY and CDR2 SVGAGI come from the germline V gene. Trimming left V 3 bases short and J 2 bases short, with 5 bases between. The CDR3 totals 13 residues.

This clonotype was detected a few times. The V and J genes are TRBV19 and TRBJ1-1; the D is unclear. This CDR3 contains 15 residues. The V and J ends lost 3 bases and 0 bases respectively, with 11 bases between them. Germline V gene data show CDR1 as LNHDA and CDR2 as SQIVND (reference sequence). CDR3 in DNA: TGTGCCAGTAGTATGGGAAATTTAGTGAACACTGAAGCTTTCTTT. Translated, it gives CASSMGNLVNTEAFF. Full variable domain (rest looked up from reference TRBV19 and TRBJ1-1): DGGITQSPKYLFRKEGQNVTLSCEQNLNHDAMYWYRQDPGQGLRLIYYSQIVNDFQKGDIAEGYSVSREKKESFPLTVTSAQKNPTAFYLCASSMGNLVNTEAFFGQGTRLTVV.

V and J are TRBV20-1 and TRBJ2-5; the D gene is possibly TRBD2 (6 bases). The CDR3 spans 13 residues. The V gene's germline CDR1 is DFQATT and CDR2 SNEGSKA (reference sequence). V shed 5 bases and J shed 4 bases, with 14 bases lying between them. The CDR3 DNA follows: TGCAGTGCTGGAGGGGTTGACGGAGAGACCCAGTACTTC. Its translation is CSAGGVDGETQYF.

This clonotype has a count of ten or more. V and J are TRBV20-1 and TRBJ1-2, with a weak D call TRBD1 (5 bases). Per germline, CDR1 DFQATT and CDR2 SNEGSKA (reference sequence). There are 13 residues in the CDR3. V shed 2 bases and J shed 6 bases, with 13 bases lying between them. Here the CDR3 DNA reads TGCAGTGCTAGATCCACGGGGGGTCATGGCTACACCTTC. Amino acids: CSARSTGGHGYTF.